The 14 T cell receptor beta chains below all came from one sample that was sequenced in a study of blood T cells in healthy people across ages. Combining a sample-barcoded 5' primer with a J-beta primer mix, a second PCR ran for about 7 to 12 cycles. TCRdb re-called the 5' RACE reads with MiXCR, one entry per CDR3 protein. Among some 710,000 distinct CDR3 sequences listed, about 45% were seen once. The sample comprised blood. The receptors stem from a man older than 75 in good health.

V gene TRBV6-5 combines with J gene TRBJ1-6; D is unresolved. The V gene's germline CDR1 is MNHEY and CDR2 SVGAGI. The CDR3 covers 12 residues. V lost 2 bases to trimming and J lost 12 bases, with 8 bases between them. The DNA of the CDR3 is TGTGCCAGCAGTTACACGGGCTTACCCCTCCACTTT. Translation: CASSYTGLPLHF.

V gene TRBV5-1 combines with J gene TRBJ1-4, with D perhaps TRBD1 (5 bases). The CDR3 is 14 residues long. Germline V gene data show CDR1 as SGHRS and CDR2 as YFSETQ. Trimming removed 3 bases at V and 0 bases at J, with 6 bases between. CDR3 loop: CASSSGPTNEKLFF. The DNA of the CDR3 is TGCGCCAGCAGCTCAGGGCCAACTAATGAAAAACTGTTTTTT.

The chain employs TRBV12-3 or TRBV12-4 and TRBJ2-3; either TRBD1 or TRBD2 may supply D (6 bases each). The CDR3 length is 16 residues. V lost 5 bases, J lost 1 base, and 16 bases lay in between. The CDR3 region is CASSPGHGGGTDTQYF. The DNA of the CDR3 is TGTGCCAGCAGTCCGGGACATGGAGGGGGCACAGATACGCAGTATTTT.

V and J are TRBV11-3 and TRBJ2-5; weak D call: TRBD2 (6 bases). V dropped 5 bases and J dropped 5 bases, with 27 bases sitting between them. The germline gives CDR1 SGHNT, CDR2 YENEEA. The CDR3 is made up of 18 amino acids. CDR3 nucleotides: TGTGCCAGCAGCGGGACTCAGACGAGACCAGGGTCCGGGGAGACCCAGTACTTC. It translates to CASSGTQTRPGSGETQYF.

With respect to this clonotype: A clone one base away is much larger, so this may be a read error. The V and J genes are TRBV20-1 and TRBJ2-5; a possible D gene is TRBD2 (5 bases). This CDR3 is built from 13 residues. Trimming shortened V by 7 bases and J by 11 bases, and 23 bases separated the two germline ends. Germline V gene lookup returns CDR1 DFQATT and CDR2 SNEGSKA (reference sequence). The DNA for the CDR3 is TGCAGTGTGATGGTGGGAGTAGGCAATGAGCAGTACTTC. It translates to CSVMVGVGNEQYF.

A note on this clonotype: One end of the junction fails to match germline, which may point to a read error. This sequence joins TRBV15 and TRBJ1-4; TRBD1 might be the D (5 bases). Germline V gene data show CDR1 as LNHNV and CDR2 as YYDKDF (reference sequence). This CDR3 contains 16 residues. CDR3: CATGREVRGREEKLFF. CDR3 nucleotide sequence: TGTGCCACCGGCAGAGAAGTGAGGGGCCGGGAGGAAAAACTGTTTTTT.

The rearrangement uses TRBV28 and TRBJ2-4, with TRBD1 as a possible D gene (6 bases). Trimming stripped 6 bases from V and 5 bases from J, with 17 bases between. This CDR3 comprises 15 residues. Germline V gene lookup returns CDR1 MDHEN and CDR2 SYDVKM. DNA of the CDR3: TGTGCCAGCAGGACCACCGGGACAAGTCAAAACATTCAGTACTTC. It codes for CASRTTGTSQNIQYF.

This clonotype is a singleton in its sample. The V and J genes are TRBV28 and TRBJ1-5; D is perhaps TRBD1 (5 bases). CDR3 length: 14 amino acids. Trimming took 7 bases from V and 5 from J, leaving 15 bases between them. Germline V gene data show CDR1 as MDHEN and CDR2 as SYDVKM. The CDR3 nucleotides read TGTGCCAGCATCGCCCCAGGGAAACATCAGCCCCAGCATTTT. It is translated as CASIAPGKHQPQHF.

CDR3 nucleotides: TGTGCCAGCAGCTTGGGACAGGGCCGTTTCCACGAGCAGTACTTC. It translates to CASSLGQGRFHEQYF. The chain uses TRBV7-2 and TRBJ2-7; 9 nucleotides align to TRBD1. The V segment lost 3 bases and the J segment 5 bases; nucleotides outside the gene matches: 8. This CDR3 is built from 15 residues. Per the germline V gene, CDR1 is SGHTA and CDR2 is FQGNSA.

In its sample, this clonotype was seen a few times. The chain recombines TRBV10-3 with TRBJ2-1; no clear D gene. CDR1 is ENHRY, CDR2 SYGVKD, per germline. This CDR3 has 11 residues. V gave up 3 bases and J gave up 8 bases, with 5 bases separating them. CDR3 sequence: CAISDLDEQFF. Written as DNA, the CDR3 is TGTGCCATCAGTGATTTAGATGAGCAGTTCTTC.

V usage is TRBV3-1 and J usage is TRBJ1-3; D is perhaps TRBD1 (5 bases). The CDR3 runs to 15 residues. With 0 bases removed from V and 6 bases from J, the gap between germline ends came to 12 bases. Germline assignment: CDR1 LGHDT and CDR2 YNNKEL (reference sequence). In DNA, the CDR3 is TGTGCCAGCAGCCAAGATCAGGGTATAGCAAACACCATATATTTT. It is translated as CASSQDQGIANTIYF.

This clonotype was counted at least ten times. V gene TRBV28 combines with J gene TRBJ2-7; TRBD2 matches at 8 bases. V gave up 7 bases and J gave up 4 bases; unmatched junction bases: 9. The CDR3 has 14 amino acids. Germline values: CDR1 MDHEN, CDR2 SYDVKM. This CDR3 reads CASITSGEGYEQYF. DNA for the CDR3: TGTGCCAGCATAACTAGCGGAGAGGGGTACGAGCAGTACTTC.

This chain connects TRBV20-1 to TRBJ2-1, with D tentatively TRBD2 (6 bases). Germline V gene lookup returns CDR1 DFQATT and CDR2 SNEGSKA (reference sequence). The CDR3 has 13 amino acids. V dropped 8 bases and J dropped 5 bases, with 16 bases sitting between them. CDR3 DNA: TGCAGTTTTGGGGGGAGGAAGAACAATGAGCAGTTCTTC. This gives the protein CSFGGRKNNEQFF.

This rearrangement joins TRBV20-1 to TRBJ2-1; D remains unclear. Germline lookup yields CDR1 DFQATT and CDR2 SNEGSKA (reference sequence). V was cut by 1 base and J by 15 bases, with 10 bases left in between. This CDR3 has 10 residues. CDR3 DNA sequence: TGCAGTGCTAGAGGTGATCCTCCGTTCTTC. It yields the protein CSARGDPPFF.